This T cell receptor beta chain was captured by sequencing in a study of OX40 agonist ivuxolimab in advanced cancers. Notes on the research overall: Ivuxolimab was a fully human IgG2 agonistic monoclonal antibody targeting the costimulatory receptor OX40 (CD134). Partial responses were achieved by three dose-escalation patients, of whom one had hepatocellular carcinoma and two had cutaneous melanoma. Intravenous ivuxolimab was administered to patients every 2 weeks at six dose levels: 0.01, 0.1, 0.3, 1.5, 3 and 10 mg/kg. Patients were allowed to have had prior anti-PD-1, anti-PD-L1 or anti-CTLA-4 therapy, and around 41% of the dose-escalation patients had previously received checkpoint inhibitors. Peripheral TCRbeta sequencing aimed to test whether ivuxolimab altered TCR sequence diversity and caused clonal T-cell expansion. The paper reports the monotherapy dose-escalation portion (N of about 50 patients) of the phase I ivuxolimab trial. A male proportion of roughly 80% and a mean age of about 60 years, ranging from about 23 to 79, were recorded for the dose-escalation cohort. Among the approximately 54 dose-escalation patients, about 19 had hepatocellular carcinoma, roughly 15 melanoma, 9 renal cell carcinoma and 9 head and neck cancer. What the research found in general, with its limitations: Low levels of normalized T-cell clonal expansion were also seen in some patients who did not respond. After ivuxolimab, expanded clones were on average more numerous among CD8+ T cells than among CD4+ T cells. At doses of 0.1 to 3.0 mg/kg, clonal expansion of both CD4+ and CD8+ T cells in blood was seen between baseline and week 6. Partial responders in the 0.1-3.0 mg/kg groups had among the lowest normalized peripheral clonal expansion, especially among CD8+ T cells. Antigen specificity was not determined for the clonally expanded peripheral T cells.

Details on this clone: Its recognized antigen is unknown. Base qualities are not recorded, but no much larger clone differs from it by a single base.

For sequencing of the TCRbeta CDR3 region, genomic DNA was extracted from the sorted cells. TCRbeta CDR3 regions were sequenced using the immunoSEQ Assay. Sourced from immuneACCESS, this table was stored by TCRdb with only in-frame sequences that have V and J called. A share of the clones is absent; for the studies checked, an unresolved V gene accounts for under half, and the remainder has no known explanation. The sample table shows roughly 41,000 clones, and around 87% are seen once. The ten biggest clones cover roughly 2.6% of the sample. Patients with a history of autoimmune disease or receiving systemic immunosuppression were excluded from the trial. Peripheral blood for TCR sequencing was collected from all dose cohorts at baseline, on cycle 4 day 1, and on cycle 7 day 1. Samples came from an open-label, multicenter, first-in-human phase I dose-escalation trial of ivuxolimab. Adults with locally advanced or metastatic melanoma, renal cell, hepatocellular, or head and neck squamous cell carcinoma were enrolled in the trial. Before TCR sequencing, CD4+ T cells and CD8+ T cells from peripheral blood were sorted into separate populations.

The input for sequencing was CD4+ or CD8+ T cells sorted from blood, taken in a trial of the OX40 agonist ivuxolimab. This TCR came from an adult with an advanced solid tumor such as melanoma, head and neck, liver or kidney cancer.

The CDR3 reads CASSLQRTGGADTQYF. The DNA sequence is as follows: TGTGCCAGCAGCTTGCAGCGGACAGGGGGTGCAGATACGCAGTATTTT. The chain couples TRBV5-6 to TRBJ2-3, with 10 junctional bases fitting TRBD1. From the cysteine up to the phenylalanine, the CDR3 has a length of 16 residues. Only CDR3 DNA is held: 48 bases, read in frame from base 1. Trimming removed 1 base from V and 4 bases from J; the gene matches leave 6 bases unexplained. CDR1 SGHDT and CDR2 YYEEEE were looked up in the germline V gene.